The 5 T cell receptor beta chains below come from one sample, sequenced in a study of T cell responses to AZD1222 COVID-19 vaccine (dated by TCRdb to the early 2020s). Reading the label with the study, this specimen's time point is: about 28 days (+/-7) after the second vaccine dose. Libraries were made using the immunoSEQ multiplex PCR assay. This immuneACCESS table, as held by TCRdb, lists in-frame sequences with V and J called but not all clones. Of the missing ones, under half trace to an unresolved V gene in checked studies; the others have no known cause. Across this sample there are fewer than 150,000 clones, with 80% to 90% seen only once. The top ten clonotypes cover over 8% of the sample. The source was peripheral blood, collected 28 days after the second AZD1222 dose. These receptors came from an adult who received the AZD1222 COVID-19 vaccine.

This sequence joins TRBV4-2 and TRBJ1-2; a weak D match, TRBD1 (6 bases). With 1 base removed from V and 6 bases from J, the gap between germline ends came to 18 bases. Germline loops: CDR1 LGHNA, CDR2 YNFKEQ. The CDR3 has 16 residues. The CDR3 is CASSQVEGGRLDGYTF. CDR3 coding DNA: TGTGCCAGCAGCCAAGTCGAGGGGGGGAGGTTGGATGGCTACACCTTC.

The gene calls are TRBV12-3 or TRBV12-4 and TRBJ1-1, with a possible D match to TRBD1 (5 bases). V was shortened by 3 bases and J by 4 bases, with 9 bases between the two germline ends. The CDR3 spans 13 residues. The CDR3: CASSLSGSTEAFF. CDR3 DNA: TGTGCCAGCAGTTTGTCAGGGTCCACTGAAGCTTTCTTT.

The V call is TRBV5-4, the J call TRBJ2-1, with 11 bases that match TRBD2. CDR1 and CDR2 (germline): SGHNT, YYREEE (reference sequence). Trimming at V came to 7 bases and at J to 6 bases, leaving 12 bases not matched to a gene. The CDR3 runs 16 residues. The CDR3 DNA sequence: TGTGCCAGCTCCTCCTTAACTAGCGGGAGCCTCAATGAGCAGTTCTTC. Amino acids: CASSSLTSGSLNEQFF.

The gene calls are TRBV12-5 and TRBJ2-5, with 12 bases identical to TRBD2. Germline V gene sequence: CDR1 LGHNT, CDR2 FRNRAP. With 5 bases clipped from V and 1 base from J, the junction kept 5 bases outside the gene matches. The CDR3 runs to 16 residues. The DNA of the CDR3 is TGTGCTAGTGGTCCCGGACTAGCGGGAACCCAAGAGACCCAGTACTTC. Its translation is CASGPGLAGTQETQYF.

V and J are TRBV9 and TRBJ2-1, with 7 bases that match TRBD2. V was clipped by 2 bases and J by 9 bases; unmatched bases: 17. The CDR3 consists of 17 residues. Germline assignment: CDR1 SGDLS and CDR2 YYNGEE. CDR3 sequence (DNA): TGTGCCAGCAGCGTCCCACTAGGACTAGAGGGGAGGGGTGAGCAGTTCTTC. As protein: CASSVPLGLEGRGEQFF.